This T cell receptor (beta chain) was retrieved from a study of blood T cell repertoires in COVID-19. In the study overall: T cells, B-cell-depleted T cells, or PBMCs supplied cDNA or gDNA.

Method: immunoSEQ multiplex PCR; TCRdb's copy keeps in-frame clones and lacks some. This sample has 350,000 to 450,000 clones, with over 75% found just once. The sequence was collected from a man in his thirties or forties who had recovered from COVID-19. Material for sequencing was PBMCs or T cells enriched from blood (not recorded which).

As DNA, the CDR3 is TGTGCCACCGAAGTCCGGGGAGGACTGTTTTTT. Translation: CATEVRGGLFF. This chain links TRBV7-9 with TRBJ1-4; no clear D. V gave up 10 bases and J gave up 13 bases, with 16 bases separating them. Germline CDR1 SEHNR, CDR2 FQNEAQ (reference sequence). This CDR3 is built from 11 residues. Drawing the rest from reference TRBV7-9 and TRBJ1-4, the complete variable domain is DTGVSQNPRHKITKRGQNVTFRCDPISEHNRLYWYRQTLGQGPEFLTYFQNEAQLEKSRLLSDRFSAERPKGSFSTLEIQRTEQGDSAMYLCATEVRGGLFFGSGTQLSVL.